The clone carrying this T cell receptor beta chain was recorded a few times. Germline lookup yields CDR1 MDHEN and CDR2 SYDVKM. V lost 5 bases and J lost 10; bases outside the gene matches: 16. The CDR3 totals 16 residues. The study co-extracted DNA and RNA from 20-30 mg of unsorted bulk tissue. Chronic HBV infection affected patients, none of whom had received treatment. Sampling of each tumor involved five separate regions. All tumor specimens exceeded 90% viable tumor cells. This sample was taken from a study of tumor-infiltrating lymphocytes in primary liver carcinoma. cDNA specific to TCR beta was made from approximately 500 ng of total RNA, with a constant-region primer employed for priming. Slightly modified ARM-PCR, run as three nested multiplex PCR rounds, produced the TCR beta libraries. A C-beta reverse primer and TRBV1-TRBV30 forward primers served in each of the first two PCR rounds, at ten to eleven cycles apiece. Via MiXCR, TCRdb re-called the multiplex PCR reads, giving one row per CDR3 protein. The sample yields about 35,000 distinct CDR3 sequences, roughly 70% seen once.

The chain combines TRBV28 with TRBJ1-5, with 8 bases matching TRBD1. The receptor's source is a man aged 35 to 55 with primary liver carcinoma and hepatitis B virus infection. What was sequenced was liver tumor tissue from sampling region 4. The subset was: tumor region T4, right-lateral pole. The CDR3 nucleotides are TGTGCCAGCAGTACCGGTAGACAGGGGAGCATTCAACCCCAGCATTTT. Translating gives CASSTGRQGSIQPQHF. The variable domain in full, with the rest retrieved from reference TRBV28 and TRBJ1-5, is DVKVTQSSRYLVKRTGEKVFLECVQDMDHENMFWYRQDPGLGLRLIYFSYDVKMKEKGDIPEGYSVSREKKERFSLILESASTNQTSMYLCASSTGRQGSIQPQHFGDGTRLSIL.